The rows below give T cell receptor beta chains drawn from one sample of a study of blood T cells in healthy people across ages. In TCRdb, the 5' RACE reads were re-called with MiXCR into one record per CDR3 protein. The data show approximately 800,000 distinct CDR3 sequences, with 58% seen just once and approximately 21% held by the top ten. Sequencing was done on a sample of blood. The receptors shown here come from a man aged 25 to 40 in good health. Each CDR3 is given with its conserved first and last residue. The D gene is left open where the match is weak. Clone size is stated in some rows and not others, as once, few, many or a class when expanded.

v_gene,j_gene,abundance,d_gene,CDR3aa,CDR3nt
TRBV12-3/TRBV12-4,TRBJ1-2,-,TRBD1,CASKDRGLRYTF,TGTGCCAGCAAGGACAGGGGCCTTAGATACACCTTC
TRBV4-3,TRBJ2-1,-,-,CASSQGIDSSYNEQFF,TGCGCCAGCAGCCAAGGGATCGATAGCTCCTACAATGAGCAGTTCTTC
TRBV28,TRBJ2-2,-,-,CASLRGGTRGTGELFF,TGTGCCAGTCTCAGGGGGGGAACGCGAGGGACCGGGGAGCTGTTTTTT
TRBV12-3/TRBV12-4,TRBJ2-7,-,TRBD1,CASSLGGYDRDYEQYF,TGTGCCAGCAGTTTAGGCGGCTATGACAGGGACTACGAGCAGTACTTC
TRBV9,TRBJ2-7,-,-,CASSVAPSNYEQYF,TGTGCCAGCAGCGTAGCCCCTTCTAACTACGAGCAGTACTTC
TRBV29-1,TRBJ1-2,-,-,CSVEITDGSWGGYTF,TGCAGCGTCGAAATAACAGACGGATCATGGGGTGGCTACACCTTC
TRBV6-1,TRBJ1-2,-,TRBD1,CASSEVGTGDYGYTF,TGTGCCAGCAGTGAAGTTGGGACAGGGGACTATGGCTACACCTTC
TRBV7-6,TRBJ1-2,few,-,CASSTLTGSGYGYTF,TGTGCCAGCAGCACGTTGACAGGTTCTGGCTATGGCTACACCTTC
TRBV3-1,TRBJ1-1,-,TRBD1,CASSQAGTGKAFF,TGTGCCAGCAGCCAAGCTGGGACAGGGAAAGCTTTCTTT
TRBV29-1,TRBJ2-6,-,-,CSLRPGKANVLTF,TGCAGCCTCAGACCAGGGAAGGCCAACGTCCTGACTTTC
TRBV20-1,TRBJ2-7,-,TRBD2,CSAQGGPRGYEQYF,TGCAGTGCTCAGGGAGGGCCCCGGGGTTACGAGCAGTACTTC
TRBV7-3,TRBJ2-3,few,-,CASSLNPYSTDTQYF,TGTGCCAGCAGCTTAAACCCCTATAGCACAGATACGCAGTATTTT
TRBV6-6,TRBJ2-5,few,TRBD2,CASSSPSGSRRQETQYF,TGTGCCAGCAGTTCGCCTAGCGGGAGTCGTAGGCAAGAGACCCAGTACTTC
TRBV5-1,TRBJ2-1,few,TRBD1,CASSLEDRENEQFF,TGCGCCAGCAGCCTCGAAGACAGGGAAAATGAGCAGTTCTTC
TRBV20-1,TRBJ2-3,-,-,CSAARMSASTDTQYF,TGCAGTGCTGCCCGAATGAGCGCTAGCACAGATACGCAGTATTTT
TRBV6-2/TRBV6-3,TRBJ2-1,-,TRBD2,CASSSAGASSYNEQFF,TGTGCCAGCAGCTCCGCGGGAGCAAGCTCCTACAATGAGCAGTTCTTC
TRBV7-9,TRBJ2-1,few,-,CASSRGATSYNEQFF,TGTGCCAGCAGCCGGGGGGCAACCTCCTACAATGAGCAGTTCTTC
TRBV12-3/TRBV12-4,TRBJ1-1,few,TRBD1,CASSWDSRNTEAFF,TGTGCCAGCAGTTGGGACAGCCGGAACACTGAAGCTTTCTTT
TRBV7-9,TRBJ2-1,-,TRBD2,CASSPSPGTSGRSEQFF,TGTGCCAGCAGCCCATCCCCCGGGACTAGCGGGAGAAGTGAGCAGTTCTTC
TRBV7-9,TRBJ2-1,-,TRBD2,CASSPSSGSEQFF,TGTGCCAGCAGCCCTTCTAGCGGGAGTGAGCAGTTCTTC
TRBV29-1,TRBJ2-5,-,-,CSVDMGTQYF,TGCAGCGTTGACATGGGGACCCAGTACTTC
TRBV9,TRBJ2-5,-,TRBD1,CASSATGWNEQYF,TGTGCCAGCAGCGCGACAGGGTGGAATGAGCAGTACTTC
TRBV29-1,TRBJ2-1,few,TRBD2,CSVTTSAGYNEQFF,TGCAGCGTGACCACTAGCGCGGGTTACAATGAGCAGTTCTTC
TRBV28,TRBJ2-7,-,-,CASSHRLPSSYNEQYF,TGTGCCAGCAGTCACCGACTTCCCAGCTCCTACAATGAGCAGTACTTC
TRBV6-1,TRBJ2-7,few,-,CASSLPIGGYEQYF,TGTGCCAGCAGCCTCCCCATAGGTGGGTACGAGCAGTACTTC
TRBV9,TRBJ2-7,few,-,CASSVGGFSGVGYEQYF,TGTGCCAGCAGCGTAGGAGGGTTTTCCGGGGTGGGCTACGAGCAGTACTTC
TRBV13,TRBJ2-2,-,-,CASSPRTENTGELFF,TGTGCCAGCAGCCCCCGGACAGAGAACACCGGGGAGCTGTTTTTT
TRBV7-9,TRBJ1-2,-,-,CATGIANYGYTF,TGTGCCACAGGGATAGCTAACTATGGCTACACCTTC
TRBV11-2,TRBJ2-1,-,-,CASSLDPGVNNEQFF,TGTGCCAGCAGCTTAGACCCGGGGGTAAACAATGAGCAGTTCTTC
TRBV25-1,TRBJ2-7,few,-,CASRSGTPYEQYF,TGTGCCAGCCGATCCGGGACCCCTTACGAGCAGTACTTC
TRBV30,TRBJ1-2,-,-,CAWSVLVGYGYTF,TGTGCCTGGAGTGTTCTTGTTGGCTATGGCTACACCTTC
TRBV12-3/TRBV12-4,TRBJ1-1,few,TRBD1,CASGTGEAFF,TGTGCCAGCGGGACAGGTGAAGCTTTCTTT
TRBV29-1,TRBJ2-7,few,-,CSVETLSPYEQYF,TGCAGCGTTGAGACACTGTCCCCTTACGAGCAGTACTTC
TRBV11-2,TRBJ1-6,once,-,CASSLDRRSYNSPLHF,TGTGCCAGCAGCCTAGACCGTCGCTCCTATAATTCACCCCTCCACTTT
TRBV5-1,TRBJ2-7,-,-,CASSLNTGYSSEQYF,TGCGCCAGCAGCTTGAATACAGGTTATTCTTCCGAGCAGTACTTC
TRBV27,TRBJ2-3,-,-,CASSYRGAGTDTQYF,TGTGCCAGCAGTTATCGGGGGGCAGGAACAGATACGCAGTATTTT
TRBV29-1,TRBJ1-2,few,-,CSVEGGRNNYGYTF,TGCAGCGTTGAAGGGGGACGGAATAACTATGGCTACACCTTC
TRBV9,TRBJ1-6,many,TRBD1,CASSATGGENSPLHF,TGTGCCAGCAGCGCTACAGGGGGCGAGAATTCACCCCTCCACTTT
TRBV5-1,TRBJ2-5,-,-,CASSAGLQEYF,TGCGCCAGCAGCGCGGGCTTACAGGAGTACTTC
TRBV4-3,TRBJ2-1,-,TRBD1,CASSQEFGTGSIGQFF,TGCGCCAGCAGCCAAGAATTCGGGACAGGGTCAATCGGGCAGTTCTTC
TRBV4-1,TRBJ1-2,-,-,CASSQEWGKGYTF,TGCGCCAGTAGCCAAGAATGGGGGAAGGGCTACACCTTC
TRBV24-1,TRBJ2-1,-,TRBD2,CATSDSVASGRSEQFF,TGTGCCACCAGTGATTCGGTGGCTAGCGGGAGGAGTGAGCAGTTCTTC
TRBV20-1,TRBJ2-1,-,TRBD2,CSARRLAGEFAEQFF,TGCAGTGCTAGGAGACTAGCGGGAGAATTCGCTGAGCAGTTCTTC
TRBV2,TRBJ2-5,-,-,CATADEKTQYF,TGTGCCACCGCTGACGAGAAGACCCAGTACTTC
TRBV20-1,TRBJ2-1,-,-,CSARDREKSSYNEQFF,TGCAGTGCTAGAGATCGCGAAAAGAGCTCCTACAATGAGCAGTTCTTC
TRBV14,TRBJ2-1,few,-,CASSQGSRAYYYNEQFF,TGTGCCAGCAGCCAGGGGTCTCGGGCCTACTACTACAATGAGCAGTTCTTC